The 2 T cell receptor beta chains presented below share a single source sample, sequenced in a study of PD-1 blockade in classical Hodgkin lymphoma. Data came from immunoSEQ multiplex PCR; TCRdb stores just in-frame clones and leaves some out. Among some 21,000 clones listed, 75% to 90% were seen once. Time point meaning: cycle 4 day 1 (C4D1), after 6 weeks of nivolumab. Brentuximab vedotin exposure varied, and every patient relapsed after autologous stem cell transplantation. Specimen: peripheral blood mononuclear cells (PBMCs), collected before the fourth cycle of nivolumab. The source of these receptors is a human donor with classical Hodgkin lymphoma.

The V call is TRBV11-2, the J call TRBJ2-3; 8 bases match TRBD2. J was trimmed by 5 bases and V by 4 bases; bases with no gene match: 8. Germline assignment: CDR1 SGHAT and CDR2 FQNNGV. The CDR3 consists of 15 residues. Written as DNA, the CDR3 is TGTGCCAGCAGCTCCCCGGGAGGGCCGAGAGATACGCAGTATTTT. The encoded protein is CASSSPGGPRDTQYF.

V is TRBV5-1 and J is TRBJ2-1, with D perhaps being TRBD1 or TRBD2 (5 bases each). The CDR3 length is 14 residues. V was shortened by 6 bases and J by 2 bases, with 12 bases between the two germline ends. Germline V gene lookup returns CDR1 SGHRS and CDR2 YFSETQ. CDR3 region: CASTTGTTYNEQFF. The DNA for the CDR3 is TGCGCCAGCACGACCGGGACGACCTACAATGAGCAGTTCTTC.